This TCR beta chain emerged from a study of T cell repertoires in cytomegalovirus infection. Across the whole study: Both CMV infection and a matching HLA type were indicated by public TCR beta signatures. Study-wide findings and caveats: Adding up the frequency of public TCR beta families identified people who carried CMV plus the relevant HLA. HLA-C-restricted CMV clonotypes gave the most frequent clonotype in two of eight donors.

Using its own MiXCR run on the reads, TCRdb lists one record per CDR3 protein. The sample consists of roughly 130,000 distinct CDR3 sequences, about 10% of them appearing once. V was pared by 2 bases and J by 4 bases, with 14 bases between. The CDR3 runs 15 residues. Germline V gives CDR1 MDHEN, CDR2 SYDVKM. This clonotype showed up many times. What it binds is not known. The chain is built from TRBV28 and TRBJ1-1; D ambiguous. Material for sequencing was PBMCs. The clonotype was recovered from a human donor in good health (CMV status not recorded). Some clones in this sample may be carry-over from other donors' samples. The CDR3 protein is CASSLRKGLATEAFF. The CDR3 DNA sequence: TGTGCCAGCAGTTTACGGAAAGGGTTAGCCACTGAAGCTTTCTTT.